Following are 21 T cell receptor beta chains from one sample sequenced in a study of Graves' ophthalmopathy and Graves' hyperthyroidism. Amplifying from RNA transcripts, the study obtained TCR beta CDR3 regions. The workflow started with a first-round RT-PCR run with HTBI primers and then moved on to a second-round multiplex PCR. One entry per CDR3 protein, called by TCRdb with MiXCR from the multiplex PCR reads. The sample lists 200,000 to 250,000 distinct CDR3 sequences; less than 30% were seen once. Sequencing input: peripheral blood. These receptors were collected from a man aged 50-60 years with Graves' ophthalmopathy.

This clonotype has ten or more counts. This chain uses TRBV6-2 or TRBV6-3 with TRBJ2-4; D is uncertain. Germline V CDR1 and CDR2: MNHEY, SVGEGT. The CDR3 loop spans 12 amino acids. V was pared by 4 bases and J by 8 bases, with 9 bases between. For the CDR3, the DNA is TGTGCCAGCAGTTTCGCGAGCGACATTCAGTACTTC. This encodes CASSFASDIQYF.

This clonotype occurred many times. The chain carries TRBV30 and TRBJ2-2, with a possible D match to TRBD2 (5 bases). V gave up 1 base and J gave up 4 bases, with 13 bases separating them. This CDR3 has 15 amino acids. Germline V gives CDR1 GTSNPN, CDR2 SVGIG (reference sequence). This chain's CDR3 is CAWSEFLGGTGELFF. CDR3 in DNA: TGTGCCTGGAGTGAGTTTTTAGGAGGCACCGGGGAGCTGTTTTTT.

This clonotype occurred many times. The J gene is TRBJ2-7, the V gene TRBV28; 7 nucleotides agree with TRBD1. Germline CDR1 MDHEN, CDR2 SYDVKM. The junction had 5 bases not matched to a gene; V was cut back by 8 bases and J by 1 base. The CDR3 has 13 amino acids. Here the CDR3 DNA reads TGTGCCAGCGGCTACAGGGGTTCCTACGAGCAGTACTTC. Translating it yields CASGYRGSYEQYF.

This clonotype has at least ten counts. The J gene is TRBJ2-5, the V gene TRBV11-2; 8 positions agree with TRBD2. The CDR3 sequence is 16 residues long. V lost 4 bases to trimming and J lost 5 bases; unmatched junction nucleotides: 12. The germline V gene encodes CDR1 SGHAT and CDR2 FQNNGV. Here the CDR3 DNA reads TGTGCCAGCAGCTCCATATTGACGGGAGGGTGGGAGACCCAGTACTTC. Translation: CASSSILTGGWETQYF.

This clonotype was counted between two and nine times. The chain joins TRBV12-3 or TRBV12-4 to TRBJ1-5; D is perhaps TRBD1 (6 bases). Trimming shortened V by 6 bases and J by 3 bases, and 12 bases separated the two germline ends. The CDR3 consists of 14 residues. The CDR3 DNA reads as TGTGCCAGCAGACCGGACAGACCCAATCAGCCCCAGCATTTT. As protein: CASRPDRPNQPQHF.

There are a few counts of this clonotype. The chain couples TRBV2 to TRBJ1-5; maybe TRBD1 (6 bases). Per germline, CDR1 SNHLY and CDR2 FYNNEI. The CDR3 runs to 13 residues. The V gene lost 7 bases and the J gene lost 4 bases, with 11 bases spanning the gap. Here the CDR3 reads CASTGQRNQPQHF. CDR3 nucleotides: TGTGCCAGCACAGGACAGAGAAATCAGCCCCAGCATTTT.

The DNA of the CDR3 is TGCAGCGTTGTCGGCCCAACAGGGGACACTGAAGCTTTCTTT. As protein: CSVVGPTGDTEAFF. The chain uses TRBV29-1 and TRBJ1-1, with TRBD1 matching over 7 bases. V lost 4 bases, J lost 3 bases, and 8 bases stayed unmatched. This CDR3 has 14 amino acids. Germline V gene data show CDR1 as SQVTM and CDR2 as ANQGSEA.

The table lists this clonotype with many counts. J is TRBJ1-1 and V is TRBV28, with D perhaps TRBD1 (5 bases). The germline CDR1 and CDR2 sequences are MDHEN and SYDVKM. The V end lost 6 bases, the J end lost 11 bases, and 16 bases lay between the germline ends. The CDR3 is 12 amino acids. The CDR3 loop is CASSLGLAEAFF. DNA for the CDR3: TGTGCCAGCAGCTTGGGGCTAGCCGAGGCTTTCTTT.

The sample holds many counts of this clonotype. The gene calls are TRBV6-1 and TRBJ1-1; 7 bases align to TRBD1. The CDR3 has 13 residues. The V and J ends lost 7 bases and 9 bases, in that order; junction bases with no gene match: 11. From germline, CDR1 is MNHNS and CDR2 SASEGT. The CDR3 DNA is TGTGCCAGCATCCCCCAGGGGGTAGGGAAAGCTTTCTTT. This translates into CASIPQGVGKAFF.

This clonotype has at least ten counts. It may be a read error: a sequence one base away is much more abundant. The rearrangement uses TRBV7-9 and TRBJ1-1; D gene uncertain. CDR3 size: 13 residues. Between the trimmed V and J ends, which lost 2 bases and 1 base, there was a span of 5 bases. Germline V gene data show CDR1 as SEHNR and CDR2 as FQNEAQ (reference sequence). CDR3 protein: CASSLKENTEAFF. CDR3 in DNA: TGTGCCAGCAGCTTAAAGGAGAACACTGAAGCTTTCTTT.

Ten or more counts support this clonotype. The J gene is TRBJ2-7, the V gene TRBV6-2 or TRBV6-3; 8 bases fit TRBD2. CDR3 length: 13 residues. The trim removed 2 bases at V and 8 bases at J, leaving 5 bases unmatched. CDR1 and CDR2 from the germline V gene are MNHEY and SVGEGT. The CDR3 reads CASSYLRGGQQYF. CDR3 coding DNA: TGTGCCAGCAGTTACCTCCGGGGGGGCCAGCAGTACTTC.

This clonotype was observed at least ten times. The rearrangement uses TRBV7-8 and TRBJ1-3; 8 nucleotides align to TRBD1. J was trimmed by 1 base and V by 3 bases; bases with no gene match: 8. CDR3 size: 17 residues. The germline V gene encodes CDR1 SGHVS and CDR2 FQNEAQ. The CDR3 region has the DNA TGTGCCAGCAGCTTCCAGGGGGCCGCTGGATCTGGAAACACCATATATTTT. Protein product: CASSFQGAAGSGNTIYF.

This clonotype came up many times. The rearrangement links TRBV6-1 to TRBJ1-5, with D possibly being TRBD1 (5 bases). V was pared by 4 bases and J by 5 bases, with 9 bases between. CDR3 length: 13 residues. Germline CDR1 reads MNHNS; CDR2 reads SASEGT. The CDR3, as DNA: TGTGCCAGCAGTGCAGGGACGGATCAGCCCCAGCATTTT. Translated, it gives CASSAGTDQPQHF.

This clonotype occurred many times. V gene TRBV5-1 combines with J gene TRBJ2-7; D gene unclear. The CDR3 is 14 amino acids. The V gene lost 1 base and the J gene lost 6 bases, with 14 bases spanning the gap. The germline V gene has CDR1 SGHRS and CDR2 YFSETQ. The CDR3 is CASSLRPALLEQYF. The DNA for the CDR3 is TGCGCCAGCAGCTTGAGGCCGGCCCTTCTCGAGCAGTACTTC.

This clonotype was counted many times. The chain combines TRBV28 with TRBJ1-1; D gene ambiguous. Germline CDR1 reads MDHEN; CDR2 reads SYDVKM. The V end was cut by 3 bases, the J end by 4 bases, with 15 bases between. CDR3 length: 15 amino acids. Here the CDR3 reads CASSLQTARATEAFF. DNA of the CDR3: TGTGCCAGCAGTTTGCAAACAGCACGAGCCACTGAAGCTTTCTTT.

The chain uses TRBV30 and TRBJ2-5; D tentatively fits TRBD1 or TRBD2 (5 bases each). The CDR3 contains 14 residues. Germline CDR1 GTSNPN, CDR2 SVGIG (reference sequence). V lost 0 bases and J 5 bases, leaving 13 bases between the germline ends. CDR3 sequence reads: CAWSVTGLAETQYF. DNA for the CDR3: TGTGCCTGGAGTGTAACGGGGCTAGCCGAGACCCAGTACTTC.

In its sample, this clonotype was seen once. The chain uses TRBV2 and TRBJ2-7, with D unclear. Germline-derived CDR1 and CDR2 are SNHLY and FYNNEI. This CDR3 is built from 11 residues. V was clipped by 8 bases and J by 6 bases, with 11 bases between them. CDR3 region: CASEVQGEQYF. The CDR3 DNA is TGTGCCAGCGAAGTTCAAGGCGAGCAGTACTTC.

The gene calls are TRBV30 and TRBJ2-7; tentatively, D is TRBD1 or TRBD2 (6 bases each). This CDR3 is 13 amino acids long. CDR1 is GTSNPN, CDR2 SVGIG, per germline (reference sequence). The germline V and J ends were trimmed by 4 bases and 5 bases, with 15 bases remaining between them. Here the CDR3 DNA reads TGTGCCTGGAATCGGGGGCTCTTTAACGAGCAGTACTTC. Protein sequence: CAWNRGLFNEQYF. Drawing the rest from reference TRBV30 and TRBJ2-7, the complete variable domain is SQTIHQWPATLVQPVGSPLSLECTVEGTSNPNLYWYRQAAGRGLQLLFYSVGIGQISSEVPQNLSASRPQDRQFILSSKKLLLSDSGFYLCAWNRGLFNEQYFGPGTRLTVT.

This clonotype was picked up many times. The chain uses TRBV28 and TRBJ2-7; TRBD1 matches 8 bases. The CDR3 is 15 amino acids. V lost 4 bases, J lost 4 bases, and 9 bases stayed unmatched. Germline V gives CDR1 MDHEN, CDR2 SYDVKM. The CDR3: CASSSGKDRDYEQYF. The CDR3 nucleotides read TGTGCCAGCAGTTCCGGGAAGGACAGGGATTACGAGCAGTACTTC.

The table lists this clonotype with a few counts. The rearrangement uses TRBV28 and TRBJ2-5, with 7 bases that match TRBD1. The germline CDR1 and CDR2 sequences are MDHEN and SYDVKM. V trimming: 5 bases; J trimming: 2 bases; junction bases outside the gene matches: 5. The CDR3 is 14 residues long. CDR3 region: CASSPDREQETQYF. The CDR3 region has the DNA TGTGCCAGCAGTCCCGACAGGGAACAAGAGACCCAGTACTTC. Variable domain in full (rest from reference TRBV28 and TRBJ2-5): DVKVTQSSRYLVKRTGEKVFLECVQDMDHENMFWYRQDPGLGLRLIYFSYDVKMKEKGDIPEGYSVSREKKERFSLILESASTNQTSMYLCASSPDREQETQYFGPGTRLLVL.

The sample holds one count of this clonotype. V usage is TRBV12-3 or TRBV12-4 and J usage is TRBJ1-5, with 9 positions matching TRBD1. The CDR3 is made up of 16 amino acids. Trimming took 5 bases from V and 2 from J; bases not matched to a gene: 7. The CDR3 DNA reads as TGTGCCAGCAGTAACCGGGACAGGGATGGCAATCAGCCCCAGCATTTT. Its translation is CASSNRDRDGNQPQHF.